This is a list of T cell receptor beta chains from one sample in a study of T cells after yellow fever vaccination. TCRdb re-derived calls from the 5' RACE reads in MiXCR, one entry per CDR3 protein. The sample carries about 73,000 distinct CDR3 sequences, over 7.5% recorded once. The source was CD8+ T cells sorted from PBMCs, collected on the day of the yellow fever booster vaccination. The source is a man in his thirties or forties who received the YFV17D yellow fever vaccine. The CDR3 runs from the conserved cysteine through the conserved F or W. D genes are given only for firm matches. Clone size is given for some rows only: seen once, a few or many times, or a class if the clone is expanded.

clone_size: many; j_call: TRBJ1-2; d_call: .; v_call: TRBV29-1; cdr3_nt: TGCAGCGTTGTATCGGAGACTGCGGACGGCTACACCTTC; cdr3_aa: CSVVSETADGYTF
clone_size: .; j_call: TRBJ2-1; d_call: .; v_call: TRBV5-1; cdr3_nt: TGCGCCAGCAGCTTGGATGGGGGCGGCTCCTACAATGAGCAGTTCTTC; cdr3_aa: CASSLDGGGSYNEQFF
clone_size: .; j_call: TRBJ2-1; d_call: TRBD2; v_call: TRBV15; cdr3_nt: TGTGCCACCAGCAGAGATCGGGGGGCCTACAATGAGCAGTTCTTC; cdr3_aa: CATSRDRGAYNEQFF
clone_size: .; j_call: TRBJ2-2; d_call: TRBD2; v_call: TRBV5-6; cdr3_nt: TGTGCCAGCAGCTCGCCAGGACTAGTAAACACCGGGGAGCTGTTTTTT; cdr3_aa: CASSSPGLVNTGELFF
clone_size: many; j_call: TRBJ2-7; d_call: .; v_call: TRBV12-3/TRBV12-4; cdr3_nt: TGTGCCAGCAGTCAGACTAGAGACGAGCAGTACTTC; cdr3_aa: CASSQTRDEQYF
clone_size: few; j_call: TRBJ2-7; d_call: TRBD2; v_call: TRBV5-5; cdr3_nt: TGTGCCAGCAGCCCGGGAGGGGTCGAGCAGTACTTC; cdr3_aa: CASSPGGVEQYF
clone_size: few; j_call: TRBJ2-3; d_call: TRBD2; v_call: TRBV9; cdr3_nt: TGTGCCAGCAGCGGAGCGGGACTATTAGATACGCAGTATTTT; cdr3_aa: CASSGAGLLDTQYF
clone_size: few; j_call: TRBJ2-7; d_call: .; v_call: TRBV27; cdr3_nt: TGTGCCAGCAGTTTATGGTCGCGGACTACCCTTAGCGAGCAGTACTTC; cdr3_aa: CASSLWSRTTLSEQYF
clone_size: few; j_call: TRBJ2-1; d_call: .; v_call: TRBV23-1; cdr3_nt: TGCGCCAGCAGTCAAGGGACAACGGATGAGCAGTTCTTC; cdr3_aa: CASSQGTTDEQFF
clone_size: few; j_call: TRBJ2-1; d_call: TRBD2; v_call: TRBV20-1; cdr3_nt: TGCAGTGCCAGTCCGACTAGCGGGAGGTTAAATGAGCAGTTCTTC; cdr3_aa: CSASPTSGRLNEQFF
clone_size: .; j_call: TRBJ1-2; d_call: .; v_call: TRBV28; cdr3_nt: TGTGCCAGCAGTTGGGAGGGCGCTCGCTATGGCTACACCTTC; cdr3_aa: CASSWEGARYGYTF
clone_size: many; j_call: TRBJ2-1; d_call: TRBD2; v_call: TRBV5-1; cdr3_nt: TGCGCCAGCAGCTTGGAGGCTAGCGGGATTACCTACAATGAGCAGTTCTTC; cdr3_aa: CASSLEASGITYNEQFF
clone_size: many; j_call: TRBJ2-2; d_call: .; v_call: TRBV20-1; cdr3_nt: TGCAGTGTGCCGGGAGTGGGGCCCGGGGAGCTGTTTTTT; cdr3_aa: CSVPGVGPGELFF
clone_size: .; j_call: TRBJ1-1; d_call: .; v_call: TRBV13; cdr3_nt: TGTGCCAGCAGCTTACCCGGGGAGGTGAACACTGAAGCTTTCTTT; cdr3_aa: CASSLPGEVNTEAFF
clone_size: .; j_call: TRBJ2-1; d_call: .; v_call: TRBV4-1; cdr3_nt: TGCGCCAGCAGCCAAGAGGACTACGGTGAGCAGTTCTTC; cdr3_aa: CASSQEDYGEQFF
clone_size: .; j_call: TRBJ2-5; d_call: TRBD1; v_call: TRBV12-3/TRBV12-4; cdr3_nt: TGTGCCAGCAGTTTAATGGCAGGGGGCGGTGAGACCCAGTACTTC; cdr3_aa: CASSLMAGGGETQYF
clone_size: .; j_call: TRBJ2-2; d_call: .; v_call: TRBV6-2/TRBV6-3; cdr3_nt: TGTGCCAGCAGTGACAACCTTGCCGGGGAGCTGTTTTTT; cdr3_aa: CASSDNLAGELFF
clone_size: .; j_call: TRBJ2-3; d_call: TRBD2; v_call: TRBV6-5; cdr3_nt: TGTGCCAGCAGTTCCCCCCTAGCGGGAGGGCCAGCAGATACGCAGTATTTT; cdr3_aa: CASSSPLAGGPADTQYF
clone_size: many; j_call: TRBJ2-3; d_call: TRBD2; v_call: TRBV4-3; cdr3_nt: TGCGCCAGCAGCCCGCGCGGCGGACTAGCCACAGATACGCAGTATTTT; cdr3_aa: CASSPRGGLATDTQYF
clone_size: .; j_call: TRBJ2-7; d_call: .; v_call: TRBV6-2/TRBV6-3; cdr3_nt: TGTGCCACCCGTCACTACGAGCAGTACTTC; cdr3_aa: CATRHYEQYF
clone_size: .; j_call: TRBJ2-1; d_call: TRBD2; v_call: TRBV7-3; cdr3_nt: TGTGCCAGCAGCCTGACTAGCGGGAGTACCAACAATGAGCAGTTCTTC; cdr3_aa: CASSLTSGSTNNEQFF
clone_size: few; j_call: TRBJ2-2; d_call: TRBD2; v_call: TRBV6-1; cdr3_nt: TGTGCCAGCCTGGCGGGAGGAAACACCGGGGAGCTGTTTTTT; cdr3_aa: CASLAGGNTGELFF
clone_size: few; j_call: TRBJ2-5; d_call: TRBD2; v_call: TRBV28; cdr3_nt: TGTGCCAGCAGTTTATCGCTCCCTCCGGGGGGAGGGCCGAATTCAGAGACCCAGTACTTC; cdr3_aa: CASSLSLPPGGGPNSETQYF
clone_size: .; j_call: TRBJ2-2; d_call: TRBD2; v_call: TRBV28; cdr3_nt: TGTGCCAGCAGTACTCCGGGACTAGCAGCGAACACCGGGGAGCTGTTTTTT; cdr3_aa: CASSTPGLAANTGELFF
clone_size: many; j_call: TRBJ2-7; d_call: .; v_call: TRBV27; cdr3_nt: TGTGCCAGCAGTTTTGGGGAGGCCTACGAGCAGTACTTC; cdr3_aa: CASSFGEAYEQYF
clone_size: few; j_call: TRBJ2-7; d_call: .; v_call: TRBV6-1; cdr3_nt: TGTGCCAGCAGTCCATATCTAGCGAACAACTACGAGCAGTACTTC; cdr3_aa: CASSPYLANNYEQYF
clone_size: .; j_call: TRBJ2-7; d_call: .; v_call: TRBV5-6; cdr3_nt: TGTGCCAGCAGCTTGGCTGCTCGGGAGCAGTACTTC; cdr3_aa: CASSLAAREQYF
clone_size: few; j_call: TRBJ2-7; d_call: .; v_call: TRBV7-7; cdr3_nt: TGTGCTAGCAGCCCTGGACTGGATTACGAGCAGTACTTC; cdr3_aa: CASSPGLDYEQYF
clone_size: many; j_call: TRBJ2-7; d_call: .; v_call: TRBV5-4; cdr3_nt: TGTGCCAGCAGCGGTGTCTACGAGCAGTACTTC; cdr3_aa: CASSGVYEQYF
clone_size: many; j_call: TRBJ1-1; d_call: .; v_call: TRBV12-3/TRBV12-4; cdr3_nt: TGTGCCAGCAGTTCCGGCCCGAGCACGGTAGCTTTCTTT; cdr3_aa: CASSSGPSTVAFF
clone_size: .; j_call: TRBJ2-3; d_call: TRBD2; v_call: TRBV5-6; cdr3_nt: TGTGCCAGCAGCTTGGAACTAGCGGGAAGCACAGATACGCAGTATTTT; cdr3_aa: CASSLELAGSTDTQYF
clone_size: few; j_call: TRBJ2-7; d_call: .; v_call: TRBV10-3; cdr3_nt: TGTGCCATCAGTGAGGCCTACGAGCAGTACTTC; cdr3_aa: CAISEAYEQYF
clone_size: once; j_call: TRBJ2-1; d_call: TRBD2; v_call: TRBV7-8; cdr3_nt: TGTGCCAGCTACGGACTAGTCAATGAGCAGTTCTTC; cdr3_aa: CASYGLVNEQFF
clone_size: .; j_call: TRBJ2-7; d_call: .; v_call: TRBV27; cdr3_nt: TGTGCCAGCAGTTTACCGGGGACATCTTACGAGCAGTACTTC; cdr3_aa: CASSLPGTSYEQYF
clone_size: .; j_call: TRBJ2-1; d_call: TRBD2; v_call: TRBV11-1; cdr3_nt: TGTGCCAGCAGTCTACCCTCGGGACTAGCGGGGTCTGAGGGGTACAATGAGCAGTTCTTC; cdr3_aa: CASSLPSGLAGSEGYNEQFF
clone_size: .; j_call: TRBJ2-1; d_call: .; v_call: TRBV7-9; cdr3_nt: TGTGCCAGCAGCACCTCCGGAGGGGGCCGTGAGCAGTTCTTC; cdr3_aa: CASSTSGGGREQFF
clone_size: .; j_call: TRBJ2-3; d_call: TRBD2; v_call: TRBV7-2; cdr3_nt: TGTGCCAGCAGCTCACTAGCGGTAACGTTGACAGATACGCAGTATTTT; cdr3_aa: CASSSLAVTLTDTQYF
clone_size: few; j_call: TRBJ2-2; d_call: .; v_call: TRBV28; cdr3_nt: TGTGCCAGCAGCGATCCCAACACCGGGGAGCTGTTTTTT; cdr3_aa: CASSDPNTGELFF
clone_size: many; j_call: TRBJ2-5; d_call: .; v_call: TRBV6-5; cdr3_nt: TGTGCCAGCTTTGCGCAACAAGAGACCCAGTACTTC; cdr3_aa: CASFAQQETQYF
clone_size: many; j_call: TRBJ2-5; d_call: TRBD2; v_call: TRBV7-9; cdr3_nt: TGTGCCAGCAGCTCGGGACTAGCGGGACCCCTCCAAGAGACCCAGTACTTC; cdr3_aa: CASSSGLAGPLQETQYF
clone_size: .; j_call: TRBJ1-1; d_call: .; v_call: TRBV29-1; cdr3_nt: TGCAGCGTTGGACGGGGTTCGGGAACTGAAGCTTTCTTT; cdr3_aa: CSVGRGSGTEAFF
clone_size: few; j_call: TRBJ2-2; d_call: TRBD2; v_call: TRBV6-5; cdr3_nt: TGTGCCAGCAGTTACTCTGGCGGACTAGCGGGAGGCACCGGGGAGCTGTTTTTT; cdr3_aa: CASSYSGGLAGGTGELFF
clone_size: .; j_call: TRBJ2-1; d_call: .; v_call: TRBV9; cdr3_nt: TGTGCCAGCAGCGCCGGGGGTAGCAGGTACAATGAGCAGTTCTTC; cdr3_aa: CASSAGGSRYNEQFF
clone_size: .; j_call: TRBJ2-1; d_call: TRBD2; v_call: TRBV7-9; cdr3_nt: TGTGCCAGCAGGGCGGGGGGCTCCTACAATGAGCAGTTCTTC; cdr3_aa: CASRAGGSYNEQFF
clone_size: few; j_call: TRBJ2-7; d_call: .; v_call: TRBV7-2; cdr3_nt: TGTGCCAGCAGCTTTTCTCAGGGGCCTTACGTCTACGAGCAGTACTTC; cdr3_aa: CASSFSQGPYVYEQYF
clone_size: .; j_call: TRBJ2-3; d_call: .; v_call: TRBV9; cdr3_nt: TGTGCCAGCAGTGACCCCACTAGCACCTCAACAGATACGCAGTATTTT; cdr3_aa: CASSDPTSTSTDTQYF
clone_size: few; j_call: TRBJ2-3; d_call: TRBD1; v_call: TRBV4-3; cdr3_nt: TGCGCCAGCAGCCAGGGGCAGGGGGTAGCAGATACGCAGTATTTT; cdr3_aa: CASSQGQGVADTQYF
clone_size: few; j_call: TRBJ1-1; d_call: .; v_call: TRBV20-1; cdr3_nt: TGCAGTGCTAGAGATTTTACTCCTGAAGCTTTCTTT; cdr3_aa: CSARDFTPEAFF
clone_size: .; j_call: TRBJ2-2; d_call: .; v_call: TRBV12-3/TRBV12-4; cdr3_nt: TGTGCCAGCAGTGCCGGGGGAGGGGAGCTGTTTTTT; cdr3_aa: CASSAGGGELFF
clone_size: many; j_call: TRBJ2-1; d_call: TRBD2; v_call: TRBV24-1; cdr3_nt: TGTGCCACCAGTGATTTGGGGGGGGAGGCCAATGAGCAGTTCTTC; cdr3_aa: CATSDLGGEANEQFF
clone_size: .; j_call: TRBJ2-1; d_call: TRBD2; v_call: TRBV11-2; cdr3_nt: TGTGCCAGCAGGGCGACTAGCGGGAGTCTCTATGAGCAGTTCTTC; cdr3_aa: CASRATSGSLYEQFF